The sequence of this TCR beta chain was determined in a study of T cells after yellow fever vaccination. Study results and limitations: Subsequent to the booster, the majority of primary-vaccination clones reappeared (roughly 96% CD4, 88% CD8). Secondary responses were weaker yet peaked faster, day 5 versus 15.

Template switching with 5'RACE generated the TCR cDNA and added a universal primer site and UMIs. A single record per CDR3 protein comes from TCRdb applying MiXCR to the 5' RACE reads. Of roughly 170,000 distinct CDR3 sequences in the sample, 7% to 10% were seen once. Worth noting for this clonotype: Its specificity is unknown.

With 7 bases removed from V and 4 bases from J, the gap between germline ends came to 13 bases. Per germline, CDR1 SGHTA and CDR2 FQGNSA. This CDR3 is built from 13 residues. Sequences were derived from CD8+ T cells sorted from PBMCs, sampled 45 days after the yellow fever booster vaccination. This sequence was found in a young man who received the YFV17D yellow fever vaccine. This rearrangement joins TRBV7-2 to TRBJ2-5; the D is unclear. For the CDR3, the DNA is TGTGCCAGCACCCTCCCTCCCCTAGAGACCCAGTACTTC. Translation: CASTLPPLETQYF. The variable domain in full, with the rest retrieved from reference TRBV7-2 and TRBJ2-5, is GAGVSQSPSNKVTEKGKDVELRCDPISGHTALYWYRQSLGQGLEFLIYFQGNSAPDKSGLPSDRFSAERTGGSVSTLTIQRTQQEDSAVYLCASTLPPLETQYFGPGTRLLVL.